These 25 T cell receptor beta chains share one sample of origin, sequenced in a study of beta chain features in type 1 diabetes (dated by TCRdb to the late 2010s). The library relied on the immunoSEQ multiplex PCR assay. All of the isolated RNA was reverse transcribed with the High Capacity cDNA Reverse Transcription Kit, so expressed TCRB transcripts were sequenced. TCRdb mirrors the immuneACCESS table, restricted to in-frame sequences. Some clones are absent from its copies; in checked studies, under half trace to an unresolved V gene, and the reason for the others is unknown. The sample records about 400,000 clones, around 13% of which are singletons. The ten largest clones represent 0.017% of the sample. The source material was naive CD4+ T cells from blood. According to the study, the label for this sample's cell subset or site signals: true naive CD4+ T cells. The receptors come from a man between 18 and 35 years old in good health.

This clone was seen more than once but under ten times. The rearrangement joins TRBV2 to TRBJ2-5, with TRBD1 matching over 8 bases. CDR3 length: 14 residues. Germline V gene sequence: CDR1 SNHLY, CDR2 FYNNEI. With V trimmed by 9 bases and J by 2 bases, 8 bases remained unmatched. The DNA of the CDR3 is TGTGCCAGTGTATTACAGGGGGGTCAAGAGACCCAGTACTTC. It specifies CASVLQGGQETQYF.

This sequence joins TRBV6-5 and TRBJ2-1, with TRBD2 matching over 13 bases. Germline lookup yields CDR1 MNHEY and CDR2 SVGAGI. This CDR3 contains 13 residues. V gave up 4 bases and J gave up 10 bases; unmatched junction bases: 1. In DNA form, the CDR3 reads TGTGCCAGCAGTTTGGGACTAGCGGGAGAGCAGTTCTTC. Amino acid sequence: CASSLGLAGEQFF.

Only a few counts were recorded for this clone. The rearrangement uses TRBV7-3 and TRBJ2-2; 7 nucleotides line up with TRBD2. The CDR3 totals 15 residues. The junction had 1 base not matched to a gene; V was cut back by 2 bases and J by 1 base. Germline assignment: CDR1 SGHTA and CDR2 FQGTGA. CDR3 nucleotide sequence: TGTGCCAGCAGCTTATCGGGGGGGAACACCGGGGAGCTGTTTTTT. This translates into CASSLSGGNTGELFF.

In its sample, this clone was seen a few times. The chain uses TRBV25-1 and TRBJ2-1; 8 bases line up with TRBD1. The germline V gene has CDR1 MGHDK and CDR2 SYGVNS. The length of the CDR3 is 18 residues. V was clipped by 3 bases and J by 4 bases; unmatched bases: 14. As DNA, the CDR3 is TGTGCCAGCAGTGAGTCGGACAGGGTGGTTTTCCGTTACAATGAGCAGTTCTTC. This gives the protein CASSESDRVVFRYNEQFF.

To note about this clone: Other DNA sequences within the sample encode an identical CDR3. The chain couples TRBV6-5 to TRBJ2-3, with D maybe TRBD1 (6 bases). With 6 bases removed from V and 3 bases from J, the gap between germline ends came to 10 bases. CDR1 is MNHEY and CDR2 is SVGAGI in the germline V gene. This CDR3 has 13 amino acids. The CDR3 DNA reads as TGTGCCAGCAGCCGGCAGGGGACAGATACGCAGTATTTT. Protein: CASSRQGTDTQYF.

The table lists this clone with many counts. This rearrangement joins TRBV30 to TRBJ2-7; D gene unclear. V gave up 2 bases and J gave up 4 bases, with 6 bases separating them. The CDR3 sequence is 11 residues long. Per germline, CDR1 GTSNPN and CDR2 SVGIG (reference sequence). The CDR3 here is CAWSSRYEQYF. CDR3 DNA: TGTGCCTGGAGTTCCCGTTACGAGCAGTACTTC.

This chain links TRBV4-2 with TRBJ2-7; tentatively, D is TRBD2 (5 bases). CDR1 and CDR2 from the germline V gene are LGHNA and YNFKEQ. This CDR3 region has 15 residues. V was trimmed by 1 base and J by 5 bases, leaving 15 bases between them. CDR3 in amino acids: CASSQGSGQTNEQYF. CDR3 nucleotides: TGTGCCAGCAGCCAAGGGTCGGGCCAGACTAACGAGCAGTACTTC.

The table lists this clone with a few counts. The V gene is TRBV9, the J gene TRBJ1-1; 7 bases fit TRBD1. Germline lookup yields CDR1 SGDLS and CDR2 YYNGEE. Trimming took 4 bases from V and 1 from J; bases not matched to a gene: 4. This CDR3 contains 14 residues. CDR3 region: CASSLRTGNTEAFF. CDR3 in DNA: TGTGCCAGCAGCCTTCGGACAGGGAACACTGAAGCTTTCTTT.

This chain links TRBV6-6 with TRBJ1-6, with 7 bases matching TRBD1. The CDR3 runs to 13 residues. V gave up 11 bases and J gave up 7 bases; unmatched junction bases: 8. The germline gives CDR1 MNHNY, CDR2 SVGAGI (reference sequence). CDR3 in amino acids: CAGKDRMNSPLHF. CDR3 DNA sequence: TGTGCCGGAAAGGACAGGATGAATTCACCCCTCCACTTT.

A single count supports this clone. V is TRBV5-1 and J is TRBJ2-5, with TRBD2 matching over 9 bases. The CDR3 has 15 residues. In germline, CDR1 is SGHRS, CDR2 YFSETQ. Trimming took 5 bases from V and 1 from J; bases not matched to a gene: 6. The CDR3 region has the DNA TGCGCCAGCAGACCCGAGCGGGGGGCCCAAGAGACCCAGTACTTC. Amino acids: CASRPERGAQETQYF.

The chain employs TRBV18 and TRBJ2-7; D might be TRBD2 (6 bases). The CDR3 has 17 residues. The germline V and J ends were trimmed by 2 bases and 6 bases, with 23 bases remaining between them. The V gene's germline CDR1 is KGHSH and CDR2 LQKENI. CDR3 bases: TGTGCCAGCTCACCATTAGGCATTCGGGGCAGGGAGGCCGAGCAGTACTTC. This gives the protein CASSPLGIRGREAEQYF.

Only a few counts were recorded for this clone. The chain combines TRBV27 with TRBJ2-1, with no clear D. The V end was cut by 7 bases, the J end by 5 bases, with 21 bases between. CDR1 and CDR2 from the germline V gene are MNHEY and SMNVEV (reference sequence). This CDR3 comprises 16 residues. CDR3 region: CASTSLYRRKHNEQFF. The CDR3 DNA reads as TGTGCCAGCACCTCACTATACCGGCGGAAACACAATGAGCAGTTCTTC.

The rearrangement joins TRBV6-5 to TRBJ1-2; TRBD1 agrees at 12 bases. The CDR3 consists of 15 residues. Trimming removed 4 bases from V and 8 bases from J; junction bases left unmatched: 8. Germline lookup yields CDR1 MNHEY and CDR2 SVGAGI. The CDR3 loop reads CASSSPTGTGGGYTF. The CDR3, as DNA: TGTGCCAGCAGTTCACCCACCGGGACAGGGGGCGGCTACACCTTC.

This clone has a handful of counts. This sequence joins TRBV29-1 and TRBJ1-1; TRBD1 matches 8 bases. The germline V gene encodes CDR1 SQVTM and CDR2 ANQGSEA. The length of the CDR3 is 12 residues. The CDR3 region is CGCQGAYTEAFF. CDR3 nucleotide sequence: TGCGGCTGTCAGGGGGCTTACACTGAAGCTTTCTTT.

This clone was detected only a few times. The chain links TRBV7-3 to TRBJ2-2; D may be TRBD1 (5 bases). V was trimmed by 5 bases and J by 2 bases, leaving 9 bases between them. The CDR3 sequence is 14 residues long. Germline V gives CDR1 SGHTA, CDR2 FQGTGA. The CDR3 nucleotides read TGTGCCAGCAGCCAAGGACATAACACCGGGGAGCTGTTTTTT. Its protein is CASSQGHNTGELFF.

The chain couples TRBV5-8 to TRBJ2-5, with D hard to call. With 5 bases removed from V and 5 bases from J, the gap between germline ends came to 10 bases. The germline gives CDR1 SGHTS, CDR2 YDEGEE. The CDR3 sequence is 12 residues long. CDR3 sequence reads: CASRVLRETQYF. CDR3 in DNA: TGTGCCAGCAGGGTCCTCCGGGAGACCCAGTACTTC.

CDR3 DNA sequence: TGTGCCAGCAGTCTGGGACTAGCGGGAGGGCGGGATGAGCAGTTCTTC. This gives the protein CASSLGLAGGRDEQFF. V and J are TRBV28 and TRBJ2-1; 16 positions agree with TRBD2. V shed 5 bases, J shed 8 bases, and the junction held 6 bases outside the gene matches. Germline V gives CDR1 MDHEN, CDR2 SYDVKM. The CDR3 runs to 16 residues.

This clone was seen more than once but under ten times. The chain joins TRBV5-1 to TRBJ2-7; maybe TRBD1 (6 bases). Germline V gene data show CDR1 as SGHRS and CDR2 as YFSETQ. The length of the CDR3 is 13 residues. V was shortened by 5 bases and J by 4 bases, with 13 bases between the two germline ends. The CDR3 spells CASRTGIEYEQYF. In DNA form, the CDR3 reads TGCGCCAGCAGAACAGGGATTGAATACGAGCAGTACTTC.

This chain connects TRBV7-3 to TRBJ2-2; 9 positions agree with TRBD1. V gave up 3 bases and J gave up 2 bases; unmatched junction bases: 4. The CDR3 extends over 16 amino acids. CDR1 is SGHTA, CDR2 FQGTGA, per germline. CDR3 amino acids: CASSLTQGANTGELFF. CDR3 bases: TGTGCCAGCAGCTTGACACAGGGGGCAAACACCGGGGAGCTGTTTTTT.

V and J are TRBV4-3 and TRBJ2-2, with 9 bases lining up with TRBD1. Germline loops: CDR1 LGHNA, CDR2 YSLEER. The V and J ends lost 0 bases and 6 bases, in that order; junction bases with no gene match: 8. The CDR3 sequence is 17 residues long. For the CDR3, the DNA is TGCGCCAGCAGCCAAGATCTGAGGACAGGGGAAGCCGGGGAGCTGTTTTTT. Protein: CASSQDLRTGEAGELFF.

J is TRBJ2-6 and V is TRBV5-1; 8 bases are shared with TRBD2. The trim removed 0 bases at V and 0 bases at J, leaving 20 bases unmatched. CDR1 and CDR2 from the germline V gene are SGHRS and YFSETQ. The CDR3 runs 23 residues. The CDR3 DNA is TGCGCCAGCAGCTTGGTGGTCCCAATTAGGACTAGCCCTTCGAGCTCTGGGGCCAACGTCCTGACTTTC. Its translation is CASSLVVPIRTSPSSSGANVLTF.

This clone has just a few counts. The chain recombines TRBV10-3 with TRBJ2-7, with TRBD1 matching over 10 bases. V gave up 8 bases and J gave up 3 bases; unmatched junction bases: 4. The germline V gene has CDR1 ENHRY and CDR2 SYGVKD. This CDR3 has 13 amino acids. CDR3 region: CAIQGQGFYEQYF. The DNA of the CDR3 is TGTGCCATCCAGGGACAGGGGTTCTACGAGCAGTACTTC.

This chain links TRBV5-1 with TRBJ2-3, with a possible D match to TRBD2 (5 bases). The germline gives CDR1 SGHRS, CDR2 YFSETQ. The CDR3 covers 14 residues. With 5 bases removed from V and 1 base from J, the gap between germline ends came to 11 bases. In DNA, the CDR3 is TGCGCCAGCAGTACGCGGACTGGCACAGATACGCAGTATTTT. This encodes CASSTRTGTDTQYF.

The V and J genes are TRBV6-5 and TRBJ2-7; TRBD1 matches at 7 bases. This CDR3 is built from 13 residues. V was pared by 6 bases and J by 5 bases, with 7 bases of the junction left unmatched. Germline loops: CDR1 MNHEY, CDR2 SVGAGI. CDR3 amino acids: CASSQYRGHEQYF. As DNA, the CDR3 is TGTGCCAGCAGCCAGTACAGGGGCCACGAGCAGTACTTC.

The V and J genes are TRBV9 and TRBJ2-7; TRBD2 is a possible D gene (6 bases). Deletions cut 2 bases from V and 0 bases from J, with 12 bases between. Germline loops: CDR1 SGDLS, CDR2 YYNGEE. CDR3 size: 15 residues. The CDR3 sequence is CASSVGLFSSYEQYF. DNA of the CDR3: TGTGCCAGCAGCGTGGGACTTTTCAGCTCCTACGAGCAGTACTTC.